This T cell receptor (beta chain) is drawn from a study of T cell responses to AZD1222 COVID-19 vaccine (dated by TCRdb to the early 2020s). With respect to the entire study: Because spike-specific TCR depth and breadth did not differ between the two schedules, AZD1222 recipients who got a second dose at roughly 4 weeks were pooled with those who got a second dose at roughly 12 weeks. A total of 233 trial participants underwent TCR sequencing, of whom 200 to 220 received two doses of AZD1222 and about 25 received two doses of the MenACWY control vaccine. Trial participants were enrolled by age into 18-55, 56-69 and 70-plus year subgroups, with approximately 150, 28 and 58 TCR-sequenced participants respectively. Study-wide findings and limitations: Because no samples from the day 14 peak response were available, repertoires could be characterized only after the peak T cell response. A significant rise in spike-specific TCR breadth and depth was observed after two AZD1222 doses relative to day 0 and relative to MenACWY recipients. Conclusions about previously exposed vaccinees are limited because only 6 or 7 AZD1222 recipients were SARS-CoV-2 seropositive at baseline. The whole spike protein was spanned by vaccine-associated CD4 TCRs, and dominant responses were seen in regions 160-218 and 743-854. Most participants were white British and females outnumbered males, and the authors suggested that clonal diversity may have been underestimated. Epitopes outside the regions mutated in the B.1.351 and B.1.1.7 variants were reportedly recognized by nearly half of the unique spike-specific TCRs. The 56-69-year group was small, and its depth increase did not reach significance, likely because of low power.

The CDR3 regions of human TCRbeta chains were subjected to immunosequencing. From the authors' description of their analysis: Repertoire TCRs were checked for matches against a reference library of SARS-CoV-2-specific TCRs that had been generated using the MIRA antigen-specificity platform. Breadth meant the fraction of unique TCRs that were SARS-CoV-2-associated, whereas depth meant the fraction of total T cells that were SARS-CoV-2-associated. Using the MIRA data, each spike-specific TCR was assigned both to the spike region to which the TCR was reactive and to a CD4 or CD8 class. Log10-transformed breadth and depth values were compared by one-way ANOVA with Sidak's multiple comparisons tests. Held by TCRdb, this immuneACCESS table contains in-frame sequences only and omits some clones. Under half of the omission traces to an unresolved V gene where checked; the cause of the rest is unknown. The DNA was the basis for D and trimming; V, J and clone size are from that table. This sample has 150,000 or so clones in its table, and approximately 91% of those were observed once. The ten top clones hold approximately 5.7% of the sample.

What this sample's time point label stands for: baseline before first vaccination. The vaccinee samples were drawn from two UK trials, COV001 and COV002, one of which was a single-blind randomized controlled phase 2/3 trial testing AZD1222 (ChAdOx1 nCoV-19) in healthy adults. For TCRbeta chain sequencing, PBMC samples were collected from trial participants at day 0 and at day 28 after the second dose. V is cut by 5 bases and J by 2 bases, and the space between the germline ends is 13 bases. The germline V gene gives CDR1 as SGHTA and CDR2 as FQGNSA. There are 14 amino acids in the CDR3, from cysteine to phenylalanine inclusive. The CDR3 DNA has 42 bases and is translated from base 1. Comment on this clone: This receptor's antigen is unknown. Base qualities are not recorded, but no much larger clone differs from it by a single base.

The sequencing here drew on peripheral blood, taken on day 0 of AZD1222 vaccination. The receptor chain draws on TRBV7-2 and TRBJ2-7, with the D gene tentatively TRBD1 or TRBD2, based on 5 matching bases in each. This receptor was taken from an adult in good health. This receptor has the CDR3 CASSEGTGTYEQYF. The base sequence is TGTGCCAGCAGCGAAGGGACCGGCACCTACGAGCAGTACTTC.